This TCR beta chain was observed in a study of shared clonotypes between healthy human individuals. The table came from immunoSEQ multiplex PCR; TCRdb's copy has only in-frame clones and leaves some out. Of millions of clones listed, roughly 93% are singletons. This CDR3 has 16 residues. Per the germline V gene, CDR1 is GTSNPN and CDR2 is SVGIG (reference sequence). This clonotype was obtained from a man aged 18 to 35 in good health. Some clones in this sample may be carry-over from other donors' samples. The chain combines TRBV30 with TRBJ2-5; 13 positions agree with TRBD2. With the DNA end fitting TRBJ2-7 better, the J assignment may be wrong. Sequencing was performed on naive CD4+ T cells from PBMCs. Specified subset: CD45RA+ positively selected. The CDR3 spells CAWSTRGLAGLYEQYF. DNA of the CDR3: TGTGCCTGGAGTACAAGGGGACTAGCGGGACTCTACGAGCAGTACTTC.